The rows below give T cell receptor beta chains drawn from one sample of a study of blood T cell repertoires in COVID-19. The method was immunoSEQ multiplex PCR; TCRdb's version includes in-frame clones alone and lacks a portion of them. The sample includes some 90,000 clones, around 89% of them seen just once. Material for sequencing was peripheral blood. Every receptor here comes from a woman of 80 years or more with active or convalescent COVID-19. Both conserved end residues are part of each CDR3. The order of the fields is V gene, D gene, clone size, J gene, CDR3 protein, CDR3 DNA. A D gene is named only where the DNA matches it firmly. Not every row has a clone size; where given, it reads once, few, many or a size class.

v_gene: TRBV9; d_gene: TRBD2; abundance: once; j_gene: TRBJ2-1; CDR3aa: CASSVDGTSDYNEQFF; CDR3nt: TGTGCCAGCAGCGTAGATGGGACTAGCGATTACAATGAGCAGTTCTTC
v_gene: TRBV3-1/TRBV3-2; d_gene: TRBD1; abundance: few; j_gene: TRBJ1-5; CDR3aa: CASSHRGGNQPQHF; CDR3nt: TGTGCCAGCAGCCACAGGGGGGGCAATCAGCCCCAGCATTTT
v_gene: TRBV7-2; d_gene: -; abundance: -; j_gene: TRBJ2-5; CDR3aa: CASSLVPGQETQYF; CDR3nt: TGTGCCAGCAGCTTAGTTCCAGGGCAAGAGACCCAGTACTTC
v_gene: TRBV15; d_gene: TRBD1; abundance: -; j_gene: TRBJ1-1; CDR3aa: CATSSRDRGPTEAFF; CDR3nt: TGTGCCACCAGCTCCCGGGACAGGGGGCCCACTGAAGCTTTCTTT
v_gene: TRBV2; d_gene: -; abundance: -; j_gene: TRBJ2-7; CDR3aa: CASSQNYEQYF; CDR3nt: TGTGCCAGCAGTCAAAACTACGAGCAGTACTTC
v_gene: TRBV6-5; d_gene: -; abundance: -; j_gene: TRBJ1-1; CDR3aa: CATLSGAAFF; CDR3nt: TGTGCCACCCTGAGCGGGGCAGCTTTCTTT
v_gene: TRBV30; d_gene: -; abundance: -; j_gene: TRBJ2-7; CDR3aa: CAWSAGHLYEQYF; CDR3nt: TGTGCCTGGAGTGCGGGACACCTCTACGAGCAGTACTTC
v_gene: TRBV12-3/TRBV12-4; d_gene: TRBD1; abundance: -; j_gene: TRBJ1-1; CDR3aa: CASSSTGVTEAFF; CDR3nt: TGTGCCAGCAGTTCTACAGGGGTCACTGAAGCTTTCTTT
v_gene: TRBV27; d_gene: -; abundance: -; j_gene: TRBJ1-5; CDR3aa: CASSLDRLGNQPQHF; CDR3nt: TGTGCCAGCAGTCTAGACAGGTTGGGCAATCAGCCCCAGCATTTT
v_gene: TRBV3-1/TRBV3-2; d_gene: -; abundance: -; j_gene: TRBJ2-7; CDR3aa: CASSLNREQYF; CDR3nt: TGTGCCAGCAGCCTAAACAGGGAGCAGTACTTC
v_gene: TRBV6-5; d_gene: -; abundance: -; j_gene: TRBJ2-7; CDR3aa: CASSFAGIEQYF; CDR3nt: TGTGCCAGCAGTTTTGCAGGGATCGAGCAGTACTTC
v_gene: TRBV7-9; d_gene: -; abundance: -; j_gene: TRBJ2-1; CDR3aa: CASSRDFNEQFF; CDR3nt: TGTGCCAGCAGCCGGGATTTCAATGAGCAGTTCTTC
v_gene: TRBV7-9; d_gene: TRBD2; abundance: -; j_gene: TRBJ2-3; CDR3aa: CASSLTSGGPVADTQYF; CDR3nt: TGTGCCAGCAGCCTGACTAGCGGGGGCCCTGTGGCAGATACGCAGTATTTT
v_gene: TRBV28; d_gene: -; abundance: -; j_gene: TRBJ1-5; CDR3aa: CASSPTDQPQHF; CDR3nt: TGTGCCAGCAGTCCGACAGATCAGCCCCAGCATTTT
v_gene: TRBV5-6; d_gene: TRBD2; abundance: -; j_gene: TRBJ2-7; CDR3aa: CASSQLGLAGDEQYF; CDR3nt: TGTGCCAGCAGCCAATTGGGACTAGCGGGAGACGAGCAGTACTTC
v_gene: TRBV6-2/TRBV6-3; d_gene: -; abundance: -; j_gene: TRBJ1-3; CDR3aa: CASSYDGRRAGNTIYF; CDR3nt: TGTGCCAGCAGTTACGATGGGCGACGAGCTGGAAACACCATATATTTT
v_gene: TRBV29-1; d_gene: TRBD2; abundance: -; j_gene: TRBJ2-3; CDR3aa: CSVDGTSGSTDTQYF; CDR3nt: TGCAGCGTTGACGGGACTAGCGGGAGTACAGATACGCAGTATTTT
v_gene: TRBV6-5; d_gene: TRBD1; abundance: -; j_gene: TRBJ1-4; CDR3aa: CASGDRGDEKLFF; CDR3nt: TGTGCCAGCGGGGACAGGGGAGACGAAAAACTGTTTTTT
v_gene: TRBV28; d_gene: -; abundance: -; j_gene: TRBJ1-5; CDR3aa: CASSFQSNQPQHF; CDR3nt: TGTGCCAGCAGTTTCCAGTCCAATCAGCCCCAGCATTTT
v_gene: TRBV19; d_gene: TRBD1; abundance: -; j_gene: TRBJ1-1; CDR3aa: CATRDRGWNTEAFF; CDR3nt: TGTGCCACCCGGGACAGGGGGTGGAACACTGAAGCTTTCTTT
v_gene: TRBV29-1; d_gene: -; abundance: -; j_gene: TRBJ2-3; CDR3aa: CSVEERETDTDTQYF; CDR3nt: TGCAGCGTTGAAGAACGGGAAACCGACACAGATACGCAGTATTTT
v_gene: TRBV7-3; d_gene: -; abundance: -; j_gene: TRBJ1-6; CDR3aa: CASSPSAGVNSPLHF; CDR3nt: TGTGCCAGCAGCCCGAGTGCAGGGGTTAATTCACCCCTCCACTTT
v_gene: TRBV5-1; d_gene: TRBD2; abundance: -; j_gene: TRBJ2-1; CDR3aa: CASKILAAYNEQFF; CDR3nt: TGCGCCAGCAAAATCCTAGCGGCCTACAATGAGCAGTTCTTC
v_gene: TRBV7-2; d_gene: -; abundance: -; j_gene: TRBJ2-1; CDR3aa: CASSFGPGEYNEQFF; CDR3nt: -
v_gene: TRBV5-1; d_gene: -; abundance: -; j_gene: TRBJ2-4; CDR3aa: CASSLEGSSFESAKNIQYF; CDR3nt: TGCGCCAGCAGCTTGGAGGGGTCGAGCTTTGAGAGTGCCAAAAACATTCAGTACTTC